This TCR beta chain was sequenced in a study of blood T cell repertoires in COVID-19. Study overall: Collection of acute and convalescent COVID-19 samples took place in the United States, Italy and Spain.

TCRdb's table, derived via immunoSEQ multiplex PCR, lists solely in-frame clones and lacks some. Of around 150,000 clones listed, roughly four fifths were seen once; the top ten hold around 7.1%. Germline V gene data show CDR1 as SGHAT and CDR2 as FQNNGV. The CDR3 runs 14 residues. V lost 5 bases to trimming and J lost 4 bases; unmatched junction nucleotides: 6. In assigning cohorts, the study relied on participant-reported clinical history. The TCR originated in a middle-aged man who had recovered from COVID-19. This chain links TRBV11-2 with TRBJ2-5; 8 bases match TRBD2. Sequenced sample: PBMCs or T cells enriched from blood (not recorded which). CDR3 sequence: CASSRTGGRETQYF. Here the CDR3 DNA reads TGTGCCAGCAGCCGTACGGGGGGGCGAGAGACCCAGTACTTC.